This T cell receptor (beta chain) came from a study of blood T cell repertoires in COVID-19. Looking at the study overall: T cells, B-cell-depleted T cells, or PBMCs supplied cDNA or gDNA.

Data came from immunoSEQ multiplex PCR; TCRdb stores just in-frame clones and leaves some out. The sample has 310,000 or so clones; around nine tenths are singletons. V lost 5 bases and J lost 0, with 13 bases in between. This CDR3 comprises 16 residues. The germline V gene has CDR1 MNHEY and CDR2 SMNVEV (reference sequence). The sample was peripheral blood. The clonotype was recovered from a woman in her 50s with active or convalescent COVID-19. This sequence joins TRBV27 and TRBJ1-4, with D perhaps TRBD1 (6 bases). The CDR3 is CASSTRQAATNEKLFF. CDR3 in DNA: TGTGCCAGCAGTACCCGACAGGCAGCAACTAATGAAAAACTGTTTTTT.